Shown below are 14 T cell receptor beta chains from a single sample sequenced in a study of molecular identifiers for immune sequencing clone quantification. TCRdb reprocessed the PCR reads via MiXCR and lists one record per CDR3 protein. The sample holds about 54,000 distinct CDR3 sequences, approximately 25% seen once. The sequenced material came from naive CD8+ T cells from blood, with Jurkat cell RNA spiked in. The subset is: FACS-sorted CD8+CD4-CCR7+CD45RA+ naive T cells. These receptors were taken from a human donor in good health. Some libraries in this study had Jurkat cell RNA spiked in.

On this clonotype itself: This may be a read error, as it is one base from a much larger clone. J is TRBJ2-7 and V is TRBV19; D may correspond to TRBD1 or TRBD2 (5 bases each). The CDR3 is 13 residues long. Germline V gene lookup returns CDR1 LNHDA and CDR2 SQIVND (reference sequence). The CDR3 protein is CAGSVGDGYEQYF. CDR3 in DNA: TGTGCCGGTAGTGTAGGGGACGGCTACGAGCAGTACTTC.

In this sample, this clonotype turned up many times. V usage is TRBV14 and J usage is TRBJ1-1, with 7 positions matching TRBD1. The CDR3 is 12 residues long. Germline trimming cut 1 base from V and 8 bases from J; bases unmatched to any gene: 1. Germline V gene lookup returns CDR1 SGHDN and CDR2 FVKESK. This CDR3 is CASSQAGGEAFF. DNA of the CDR3: TGTGCCAGCAGCCAAGCAGGGGGAGAAGCTTTCTTT.

This clonotype was seen at least ten times. V and J are TRBV6-5 and TRBJ2-3, with a possible D match to TRBD2 (5 bases). This CDR3 has 15 residues. The V gene's germline CDR1 is MNHEY and CDR2 SVGAGI. Trimming took 2 bases from V and 1 from J, leaving 10 bases between them. In DNA, the CDR3 is TGTGCCAGCAGTTACGAGGGAGTGGGCACAGATACGCAGTATTTT. Protein sequence: CASSYEGVGTDTQYF.

This clonotype was counted at least ten times. The chain is built from TRBV7-9 and TRBJ1-1; the D is unclear. V was cut by 3 bases and J by 5 bases, with 10 bases left in between. From germline, CDR1 is SEHNR and CDR2 FQNEAQ (reference sequence). CDR3 size: 13 residues. DNA for the CDR3: TGTGCCAGCAGCTTCGGACTTGGGACTGAAGCTTTCTTT. It codes for CASSFGLGTEAFF.

Details on this clonotype: A read error is possible here, since a much larger clone lies one base away. The genes are TRBV27 and TRBJ1-1; TRBD1 agrees at 8 bases. The germline CDR1 and CDR2 sequences are MNHEY and SMNVEV (reference sequence). CDR3 length: 14 residues. V dropped 8 bases and J dropped 4; count of bases not matched to a gene: 9. The DNA of the CDR3 is TGTGCCAGCGGCCCAACAGGGGGGTCCACTGAAGCTTTCTTT. Translation: CASGPTGGSTEAFF.

In its sample, this clonotype was seen many times. V is TRBV15 and J is TRBJ2-1; 9 nucleotides agree with TRBD1. CDR1 and CDR2 (germline): LNHNV, YYDKDF (reference sequence). The CDR3 loop spans 15 amino acids. V trimming: 6 bases; J trimming: 2 bases; junction bases outside the gene matches: 5. In nucleotides, the CDR3 is TGTGCCACCAGAACGGACAGGGGCGCCTACAATGAGCAGTTCTTC. This translates into CATRTDRGAYNEQFF. Variable domain in full (rest from reference TRBV15 and TRBJ2-1): DAMVIQNPRYQVTQFGKPVTLSCSQTLNHNVMYWYQQKSSQAPKLLFHYYDKDFNNEADTPDNFQSRRPNTSFCFLDIRSPGLGDTAMYLCATRTDRGAYNEQFFGPGTRLTVL.

V usage is TRBV27 and J usage is TRBJ2-7, with 9 bases fitting TRBD2. Germline V gene lookup returns CDR1 MNHEY and CDR2 SMNVEV (reference sequence). The J segment lost 5 bases and the V segment lost 6 bases, leaving 8 bases of the junction unmatched. The CDR3 spans 14 residues. DNA of the CDR3: TGTGCCAGCAGGGCCACCGGGACTAGCCACGAGCAGTACTTC. Amino acid sequence: CASRATGTSHEQYF.

Details on this clonotype: The germline gene is not matched at one end of the junction; a read error may be the cause. The J gene is TRBJ2-1, the V gene TRBV2, with unresolved D. The CDR3 totals 13 residues. Per germline, CDR1 SNHLY and CDR2 FYNNEI. CDR3 DNA sequence: TGTGCCAGCAAGCAAAGACTCCGGAATGCGCAGTTCTTC. It is translated as CASKQRLRNAQFF.

There are many counts of this clonotype. The CDR3 spells CASSQDPGLEQYF. The CDR3 DNA reads as TGCGCCAGCAGCCAAGATCCGGGGCTCGAGCAGTACTTC. This sequence joins TRBV4-3 and TRBJ2-7, with D possibly being TRBD1 or TRBD2 (5 bases each). Germline V gives CDR1 LGHNA, CDR2 YSLEER. CDR3 size: 13 residues. Trimming removed 0 bases at V and 6 bases at J, with 9 bases between.

A few counts support this clonotype. CDR3 loop: CASSLLAGAPPYNEQFF. The CDR3 bases are TGTGCCAGCTCGCTTCTAGCGGGGGCGCCACCCTACAATGAGCAGTTCTTC. The chain recombines TRBV18 with TRBJ2-1, with 10 bases lining up with TRBD2. The CDR3 extends over 17 amino acids. Trimming removed 6 bases from V and 2 bases from J; junction bases left unmatched: 10. Germline V CDR1 and CDR2: KGHSH, LQKENI.

This clonotype was counted at least ten times. This chain uses TRBV14 with TRBJ2-3; D possibly uses TRBD1 or TRBD2 (6 bases each). This CDR3 spans 15 amino acids. Per germline, CDR1 SGHDN and CDR2 FVKESK. Trimming took off 0 bases at V and 8 bases at J, with 15 bases between the two ends. The CDR3 DNA is TGTGCCAGCAGCCAAGATTTGGGGGGCCGCGGTACGCAGTATTTT. Translated: CASSQDLGGRGTQYF.

A note on this clonotype: Compared with germline, one end of the junction differs, possibly owing to a read error. The chain carries TRBV29-1 and TRBJ1-1, with D tentatively TRBD1 (6 bases). Germline values: CDR1 SQVTM, CDR2 ANQGSEA. CDR3 length: 16 amino acids. CDR3 coding DNA: TGCAGCGTCCCCCCGGGACAAGGGGCGAGGAACACTGAACCTTTCTTT. Protein: CSVPPGQGARNTEPFF.

This clonotype has at least ten counts. V and J are TRBV5-5 and TRBJ2-1; D is unresolved. The germline V gene has CDR1 SGHKS and CDR2 YYEKEE (reference sequence). The germline V and J ends were trimmed by 3 bases and 8 bases, with 9 bases remaining between them. The CDR3 covers 12 residues. CDR3 sequence (DNA): TGTGCCAGCAGCTCCGACACTTATGAGCAGTTCTTC. Its translation: CASSSDTYEQFF.

The gene calls are TRBV9 and TRBJ2-3; no clear D. Looked up from germline, CDR1 is SGDLS and CDR2 is YYNGEE. V lost 4 bases and J lost 1, with 4 bases in between. This CDR3 spans 12 amino acids. The CDR3 sequence is CASSPGTDTQYF. Written as DNA, the CDR3 is TGTGCCAGCAGCCCCGGCACAGATACGCAGTATTTT. The full variable domain, its missing parts supplied by reference TRBV9 and TRBJ2-3, is DSGVTQTPKHLITATGQRVTLRCSPRSGDLSVYWYQQSLDQGLQFLIQYYNGEERAKGNILERFSAQQFPDLHSELNLSSLELGDSALYFCASSPGTDTQYFGPGTRLTVL.